The 21 T cell receptor beta chains below were found in one sample sequenced in a study of beta chain features in type 1 diabetes. Notes on the study in general: A moderate, significant TCRB CDR3 shortening appeared in type 1 diabetes across four CD4+ subsets.

These receptors' targets are unknown. Reverse transcribing all isolated RNA meant expressed TCRB transcripts were sequenced. Profiled with immunoSEQ multiplex PCR; TCRdb holds only in-frame clones, not every one. The sample has 300,000 or so clones; 13% are singletons. The sequenced sample consisted of naive CD4+ T cells from blood. These receptors all stem from a woman under 30 with type 1 diabetes.

This clone was seen more than once but under ten times. The V gene is TRBV25-1, the J gene TRBJ1-5, with D possibly being TRBD1 (5 bases). The V gene lost 2 bases and the J gene lost 5 bases, with 7 bases spanning the gap. The CDR3 loop spans 13 amino acids. Per the germline V gene, CDR1 is MGHDK and CDR2 is SYGVNS. The CDR3 sequence is CASSEGAYQPQHF. The CDR3 DNA follows: TGTGCCAGCAGTGAAGGGGCCTATCAGCCCCAGCATTTT.

V is TRBV7-9 and J is TRBJ1-5; D unclear. Looked up from germline, CDR1 is SEHNR and CDR2 is FQNEAQ (reference sequence). V was shortened by 7 bases and J by 1 base, with 8 bases between the two germline ends. The CDR3 is made up of 13 amino acids. The DNA of the CDR3 is TGTGCCAGCACCCCCGGGAGCAATCAGCCCCAGCATTTT. It encodes CASTPGSNQPQHF.

This clone was seen a few times. The rearrangement links TRBV15 to TRBJ2-1, with D possibly TRBD2 on 6 matching bases. The CDR3 has 13 residues. Trimming shortened V by 0 bases and J by 8 bases, and 8 bases separated the two germline ends. The germline V gene encodes CDR1 LNHNV and CDR2 YYDKDF (reference sequence). This CDR3 is CATSRDRGYEQFF. The CDR3 DNA follows: TGTGCCACCAGCAGAGATCGGGGGTATGAGCAGTTCTTC.

This rearrangement joins TRBV2 to TRBJ1-5; D may be TRBD1 (5 bases). This CDR3 is 16 amino acids long. Between the trimmed V and J ends, which lost 3 bases and 0 bases, there was a span of 12 bases. Germline CDR1 is SNHLY and CDR2 is FYNNEI. CDR3 region: CASSDGRGGSNQPQHF. CDR3 nucleotides: TGTGCCAGCAGTGATGGTAGGGGAGGTAGCAATCAGCCCCAGCATTTT. Together with reference TRBV2 and TRBJ1-5, the CDR3 gives the full variable domain: EPEVTQTPSHQVTQMGQEVILRCVPISNHLYFYWYRQILGQKVEFLVSFYNNEISEKSEIFDDQFSVERPDGSNFTLKIRSTKLEDSAMYFCASSDGRGGSNQPQHFGDGTRLSIL.

The chain employs TRBV7-9 and TRBJ2-5; TRBD2 might be the D (5 bases). The V and J ends lost 6 bases and 1 base respectively, with 12 bases between them. Germline V gene data show CDR1 as SEHNR and CDR2 as FQNEAQ (reference sequence). This CDR3 region has 14 residues. The CDR3 region has the DNA TGTGCCAGCAGTTTCCCCGGGATCCAAGAGACCCAGTACTTC. Protein sequence: CASSFPGIQETQYF.

This clone has only a few counts. V is TRBV19 and J is TRBJ1-5; D might be TRBD1 (6 bases). Per germline, CDR1 LNHDA and CDR2 SQIVND (reference sequence). The V end was cut by 7 bases, the J end by 0 bases, with 13 bases between. This CDR3 is 15 amino acids long. The CDR3 sequence: CASNGQPYSNQPQHF. In DNA form, the CDR3 reads TGTGCCAGTAACGGACAGCCTTATAGCAATCAGCCCCAGCATTTT.

This clone was recorded a few times. The chain uses TRBV7-9 and TRBJ2-2; 7 bases fit TRBD1. V dropped 3 bases and J dropped 4; count of bases not matched to a gene: 2. The CDR3 is made up of 14 amino acids. The germline gives CDR1 SEHNR, CDR2 FQNEAQ (reference sequence). CDR3 region: CASSLGQPTGELFF. CDR3 nucleotides: TGTGCCAGCAGCTTGGGACAGCCCACCGGGGAGCTGTTTTTT.

This clone was seen more than once but under ten times. V and J are TRBV7-2 and TRBJ2-7; maybe TRBD2 (5 bases). Per the germline V gene, CDR1 is SGHTA and CDR2 is FQGNSA. Trimming pared 3 bases from V and 3 bases from J, leaving 15 bases between. The length of the CDR3 is 15 residues. CDR3 DNA sequence: TGTGCCAGCAGCTTTGATCCCAGAGGGCACTACGAGCAGTACGTC. Translation gives CASSFDPRGHYEQYV.

V is TRBV28 and J is TRBJ2-7; 7 bases agree with TRBD2. From germline, CDR1 is MDHEN and CDR2 SYDVKM. After removal of 7 bases from V and 3 bases from J, the junction contained 12 bases not matched to a gene. CDR3 length equals 15 residues. CDR3 in DNA: TGTGCCAGCACCACCCCCCAAGCGGGAATCTACGAGCAGTACTTC. Protein sequence: CASTTPQAGIYEQYF.

The chain recombines TRBV30 with TRBJ1-3; 7 bases line up with TRBD1. Trimming at V came to 5 bases and at J to 4 bases, leaving 5 bases not matched to a gene. Germline assignment: CDR1 GTSNPN and CDR2 SVGIG (reference sequence). The CDR3 sequence is 13 residues long. In DNA, the CDR3 is TGTGCCTGGGCGGACAGGATAGGAAACACCATATATTTT. Protein sequence: CAWADRIGNTIYF.

The chain has TRBV6-4 and TRBJ2-1, with 12 positions matching TRBD2. The V and J ends lost 3 bases and 4 bases, in that order; junction bases with no gene match: 4. Looked up from germline, CDR1 is MRHNA and CDR2 is SNTAGT. The CDR3 spans 16 residues. The CDR3 nucleotides are TGTGCCAGCAGTGAGGGACTAGCGGGCTCATACAATGAGCAGTTCTTC. This encodes CASSEGLAGSYNEQFF.

V is TRBV18 and J is TRBJ2-7, with TRBD2 as a possible D gene (7 bases). The CDR3 extends over 13 amino acids. V lost 4 bases and J 4 bases, leaving 11 bases between the germline ends. Germline V lookup: CDR1 KGHSH, CDR2 LQKENI. The CDR3 DNA follows: TGTGCCAGCTCACGGGGGGGCAGTTACGAGCAGTACGTC. Translation: CASSRGGSYEQYV.

This chain connects TRBV15 to TRBJ2-7; 7 bases are a match to TRBD2. V lost 0 bases and J lost 0; bases outside the gene matches: 8. Germline CDR1 reads LNHNV; CDR2 reads YYDKDF (reference sequence). This CDR3 is built from 17 residues. CDR3 loop: CATSRDLGGRASYEQYF. In nucleotides, the CDR3 is TGTGCCACCAGCAGAGATCTCGGTGGGAGGGCCTCCTACGAGCAGTACTTC.

The gene calls are TRBV10-2 and TRBJ2-5; TRBD2 matches at 7 bases. With V trimmed by 3 bases and J by 7 bases, 14 bases remained unmatched. This CDR3 is built from 16 residues. CDR1 and CDR2 from the germline V gene are WSHSY and SAAADI. The CDR3 DNA reads TGCGCCAGCAGTGAAGGCAGACCGGGGGGTGTCGGGACCCAGTACTTC. Translation: CASSEGRPGGVGTQYF.

The V call is TRBV5-1, the J call TRBJ2-1, with 9 bases aligning to TRBD2. Germline-derived CDR1 and CDR2 are SGHRS and YFSETQ. The V segment lost 1 base and the J segment 4 bases; nucleotides outside the gene matches: 15. The length of the CDR3 is 19 residues. The CDR3 reads CASSLRPSGVPIPYNEQFF. In nucleotides, the CDR3 is TGCGCCAGCAGCTTGAGGCCTAGCGGGGTCCCGATCCCTTACAATGAGCAGTTCTTC.

Note on this clone: Relative to the germline gene, one junction end is altered; a read error may explain this. As DNA, the CDR3 is TGTACCAGCAGCTTACGAGGCAGGGATGATAGAAACATTCAGTACTTC. Translation gives CTSSLRGRDDRNIQYF. V and J are TRBV11-3 and TRBJ2-4, with D tentatively TRBD1 (5 bases). The CDR3 sequence is 16 residues long. The germline CDR1 and CDR2 sequences are SGHNT and YENEEA.

There are a few counts of this clone. This rearrangement joins TRBV7-2 to TRBJ2-1, with 8 bases aligning to TRBD2. The CDR3 is 15 amino acids. Germline V gene sequence: CDR1 SGHTA, CDR2 FQGNSA. J gave up 7 bases and V 1 base, and 6 bases lay outside the gene matches. CDR3 protein: CASSLDGRDLNEQFF. The DNA of the CDR3 is TGTGCCAGCAGCTTAGACGGGAGGGACTTGAATGAGCAGTTCTTC.

This clone was seen more than once but under ten times. At one end the junction does not follow the germline gene, possibly because of a read error. V and J are TRBV30 and TRBJ1-2; 8 bases line up with TRBD1. Per germline, CDR1 GTSNPN and CDR2 SVGIG (reference sequence). This CDR3 spans 13 amino acids. The CDR3 DNA is TGTGCCTGGAGTGTTACTTCCGGGACAGGCGACTGCTTC. It encodes CAWSVTSGTGDCF.

This clone has only a few counts. This chain connects TRBV10-3 to TRBJ2-7, with D perhaps TRBD1 (5 bases). V was cut by 4 bases and J by 6 bases, with 19 bases left in between. The CDR3 covers 15 residues. Germline V gives CDR1 ENHRY, CDR2 SYGVKD. DNA for the CDR3: TGTGCCATCAGTGGTCCCACCCAGGGCGTACGCGAGCAGTACTTC. This sequence encodes CAISGPTQGVREQYF.

The table lists this clone with a few counts. J is TRBJ2-1 and V is TRBV7-9, with no clear D. Deletions cut 3 bases from V and 7 bases from J, with 10 bases between. This CDR3 has 13 residues. Germline V gene sequence: CDR1 SEHNR, CDR2 FQNEAQ (reference sequence). The CDR3: CASSFPGVNEQFF. The CDR3 DNA is TGTGCCAGCAGCTTTCCCGGTGTGAATGAGCAGTTCTTC.

The chain joins TRBV23-1 to TRBJ2-3; TRBD1 agrees at 8 bases. TRBV23-1 is designated an ORF whose function remains uncertain. The CDR3 extends over 15 amino acids. The J segment lost 1 base and the V segment lost 6 bases, leaving 6 bases of the junction unmatched. This chain's CDR3 is CASRRADRGTDTQYF. DNA of the CDR3: TGCGCCAGCAGACGCGCGGACAGGGGCACAGATACGCAGTATTTT.